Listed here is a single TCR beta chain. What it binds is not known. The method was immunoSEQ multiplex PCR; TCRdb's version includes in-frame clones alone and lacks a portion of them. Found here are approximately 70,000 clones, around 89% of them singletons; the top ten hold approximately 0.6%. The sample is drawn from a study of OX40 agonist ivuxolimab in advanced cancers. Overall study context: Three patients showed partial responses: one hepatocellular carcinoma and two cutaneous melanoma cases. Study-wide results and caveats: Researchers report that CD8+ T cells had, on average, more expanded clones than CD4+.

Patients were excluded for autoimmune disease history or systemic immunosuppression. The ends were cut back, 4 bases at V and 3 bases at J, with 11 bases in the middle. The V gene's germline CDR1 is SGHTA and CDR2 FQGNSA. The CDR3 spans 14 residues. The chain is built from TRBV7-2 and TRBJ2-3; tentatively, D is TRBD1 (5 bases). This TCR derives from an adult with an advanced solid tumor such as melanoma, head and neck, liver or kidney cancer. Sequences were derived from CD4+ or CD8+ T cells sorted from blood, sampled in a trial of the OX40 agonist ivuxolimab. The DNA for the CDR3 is TGTGCCAGCAGCTCGGACACGCCGACAGATACGCAGTATTTT. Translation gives CASSSDTPTDTQYF. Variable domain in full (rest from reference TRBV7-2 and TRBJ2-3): GAGVSQSPSNKVTEKGKDVELRCDPISGHTALYWYRQSLGQGLEFLIYFQGNSAPDKSGLPSDRFSAERTGGSVSTLTIQRTQQEDSAVYLCASSSDTPTDTQYFGPGTRLTVL.